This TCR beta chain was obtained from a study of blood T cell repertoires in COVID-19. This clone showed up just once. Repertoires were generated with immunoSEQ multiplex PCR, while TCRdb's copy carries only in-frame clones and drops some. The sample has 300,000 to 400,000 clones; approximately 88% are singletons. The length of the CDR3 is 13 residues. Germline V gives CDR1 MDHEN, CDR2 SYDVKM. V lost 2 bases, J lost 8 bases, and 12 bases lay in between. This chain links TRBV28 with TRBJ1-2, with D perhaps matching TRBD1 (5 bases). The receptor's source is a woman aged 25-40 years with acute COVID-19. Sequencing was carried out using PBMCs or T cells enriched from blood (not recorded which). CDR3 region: CASSLGQGRGYTF. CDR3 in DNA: TGTGCCAGCAGTTTAGGTCAGGGCCGGGGCTACACCTTC.